A single sample gave rise to the 2 T cell receptor beta chains below, sequenced in a study of CD8+CD57+ T cells in acquired aplastic anemia. Profiles of TCR beta VDJ and CDR3 were generated from a genomic DNA template. TCRdb itself ran the reads through MiXCR, one entry per CDR3 protein. The top ten clones hold around 45% of a sample with 200,000 or so distinct CDR3 sequences, less than 65% of them seen once. The specimen sequenced was sorted CD4+, CD8+, or CD8+CD57+ T cells (not recorded which) from PBMCs. The receptors stem from a human donor with severe aplastic anemia or a healthy control (not recorded which).

The genes are TRBV7-9 and TRBJ1-6; no reliable D call. Germline V gene sequence: CDR1 SEHNR, CDR2 FQNEAQ (reference sequence). The V end lost 3 bases, the J end lost 6 bases, and 9 bases lay between the germline ends. The CDR3 has 14 residues. The CDR3 is CASSFTQSNSPLHF. The CDR3 DNA follows: TGTGCCAGCAGCTTCACACAGAGTAATTCACCCCTCCACTTT.

This clonotype was found once. The rearrangement joins TRBV15 to TRBJ2-7; the D is unclear. Trimming stripped 0 bases from V and 2 bases from J, with 8 bases between. The CDR3 totals 14 residues. CDR1 is LNHNV and CDR2 is YYDKDF in the germline V gene (reference sequence). CDR3 DNA sequence: TGTGCCACCAGCAGAGATGTAGGAGCCTACGAGCAGTACTTC. Protein: CATSRDVGAYEQYF.